Sequencing of this T cell receptor beta chain was carried out in a study of blood T cell repertoires in COVID-19. Germline V gene lookup returns CDR1 MDHEN and CDR2 SYDVKM. Trimming at V came to 6 bases and at J to 0 bases, leaving 4 bases not matched to a gene. The CDR3 consists of 15 residues. The data were produced by immunoSEQ multiplex PCR, yet TCRdb's version contains in-frame clones alone and is incomplete. The data contain fewer than 300,000 clones, 85% of them seen just once; the ten biggest clones take up roughly 2.5%. The sequence came from a woman between 50 and 59 years old who had recovered from COVID-19. The genes are TRBV28 and TRBJ2-7, with 11 bases that match TRBD1. The sample consisted of PBMCs or T cells enriched from blood (not recorded which). The DNA for the CDR3 is TGTGCCAGCAGACCCGGGACAGGGGGCTCCTACGAGCAGTACTTC. Translation gives CASRPGTGGSYEQYF.